These T cell receptor beta chains were read from a single sample in a study of immune evolution from preneoplasia to lung adenocarcinoma. The method was immunoSEQ multiplex PCR; TCRdb's version includes in-frame clones alone and lacks a portion of them. The data show about 3,400 clones, roughly 71% seen once. The sample consisted of FFPE lung adenocarcinoma in situ tissue. The origin of the receptors is a person aged 55-79 years with lung adenocarcinoma. Each CDR3 is given with its conserved first and last residue. Fields, in order: clone size, J gene, V gene, D gene, CDR3 protein, CDR3 DNA. The D gene is left open where the match is weak. Some rows mark clone size as missing; the rest say once, few, many or name a class of expanded clone.

clone_size: once; j_call: TRBJ1-1; v_call: TRBV9; d_call: TRBD1; cdr3_aa: CASSFTGGLTEAFF; cdr3_nt: TGTGCCAGCAGCTTTACAGGGGGGCTCACTGAAGCTTTCTTT
clone_size: NA; j_call: TRBJ2-6; v_call: TRBV21-1; d_call: NA; cdr3_aa: CASTDDIDPGQGDLSSGANVLTF; cdr3_nt: TGTGCCAGCACCGACGATATCGATCCGGGACAGGGGGACCTAAGCTCTGGGGCCAACGTCCTGACTTTC
clone_size: NA; j_call: TRBJ2-7; v_call: TRBV6-1; d_call: NA; cdr3_aa: CASSDTGSFYEQYF; cdr3_nt: TGTGCCAGCAGTGATACCGGGAGTTTCTACGAGCAGTACTTC
clone_size: NA; j_call: TRBJ1-1; v_call: TRBV19; d_call: NA; cdr3_aa: CASSINGGETEAFF; cdr3_nt: TGTGCCAGTAGTATAAACGGAGGGGAAACTGAAGCTTTCTTT
clone_size: NA; j_call: TRBJ2-7; v_call: TRBV2; d_call: NA; cdr3_aa: CASRSPSLRSEQYF; cdr3_nt: TGTGCCAGCAGGTCACCGAGTTTACGGAGCGAGCAGTACTTC
clone_size: NA; j_call: TRBJ1-1; v_call: TRBV5-1; d_call: NA; cdr3_aa: CASSPVRLGSEAFF; cdr3_nt: TGCGCCAGCAGCCCCGTCCGCCTCGGATCTGAAGCTTTCTTT
clone_size: few; j_call: TRBJ1-4; v_call: TRBV7-6; d_call: NA; cdr3_aa: CASSHQGEKLFF; cdr3_nt: TGTGCCAGCAGCCATCAGGGGGAAAAACTGTTTTTT
clone_size: NA; j_call: TRBJ2-1; v_call: TRBV7-9; d_call: NA; cdr3_aa: CASSENRRDGNNEQFF; cdr3_nt: TGTGCCAGCAGCGAGAATCGGAGGGACGGCAACAATGAGCAGTTCTTC
clone_size: NA; j_call: TRBJ2-2; v_call: TRBV27; d_call: NA; cdr3_aa: CASSFSLQLVTGELFF; cdr3_nt: TGTGCCAGCAGTTTTTCCCTACAGCTCGTCACCGGGGAGCTGTTTTTT
clone_size: NA; j_call: TRBJ1-5; v_call: TRBV30; d_call: NA; cdr3_aa: CACNLDRPNQPQHF; cdr3_nt: TGTGCCTGCAACCTCGACAGACCCAATCAGCCCCAGCATTTT
clone_size: few; j_call: TRBJ2-5; v_call: TRBV27; d_call: TRBD2; cdr3_aa: CASSRLAENQETQYF; cdr3_nt: TGTGCCAGCAGTCGACTAGCGGAGAACCAAGAGACCCAGTACTTC
clone_size: NA; j_call: TRBJ2-1; v_call: TRBV10-3; d_call: NA; cdr3_aa: CAISALGVDNEQFF; cdr3_nt: TGTGCCATCAGTGCTCTGGGGGTAGACAATGAGCAGTTCTTC
clone_size: NA; j_call: TRBJ1-1; v_call: TRBV7-9; d_call: TRBD1; cdr3_aa: CASSLSRPGGVNTEAFF; cdr3_nt: TGTGCCAGCAGCTTATCGCGTCCAGGGGGCGTCAACACTGAAGCTTTCTTT
clone_size: large; j_call: TRBJ2-7; v_call: TRBV5-6; d_call: NA; cdr3_aa: CASSGGINREQYF; cdr3_nt: TGTGCCAGCAGCGGGGGGATTAATCGCGAGCAGTACTTC
clone_size: NA; j_call: TRBJ2-3; v_call: TRBV18; d_call: TRBD2; cdr3_aa: CASSPFGGDADTQYF; cdr3_nt: TGTGCCAGCTCACCATTCGGGGGGGACGCGGATACGCAGTATTTT
clone_size: NA; j_call: TRBJ1-3; v_call: TRBV28; d_call: NA; cdr3_aa: CASWKQGSSGNTIYF; cdr3_nt: TGTGCCAGCTGGAAGCAGGGGAGCTCTGGAAACACCATATATTTT
clone_size: few; j_call: TRBJ2-3; v_call: TRBV2; d_call: NA; cdr3_aa: CASNAGATDTQYF; cdr3_nt: TGTGCCAGCAATGCGGGGGCAACAGATACGCAGTATTTT
clone_size: NA; j_call: TRBJ2-3; v_call: TRBV5-4; d_call: TRBD2; cdr3_aa: CASSPSLAGASTDTQYF; cdr3_nt: TGTGCCAGCAGCCCCTCTTTAGCGGGGGCCAGCACAGATACGCAGTATTTT
clone_size: NA; j_call: TRBJ1-4; v_call: TRBV5-5; d_call: TRBD1; cdr3_aa: CASTPTTGEEKLFF; cdr3_nt: TGTGCCAGCACCCCCACGACAGGGGAGGAAAAACTGTTTTTT
clone_size: few; j_call: TRBJ1-6; v_call: TRBV7-6; d_call: TRBD1; cdr3_aa: CASSPGQGHSPLHF; cdr3_nt: TGTGCCAGCAGCCCCGGACAGGGGCATTCACCCCTCCACTTT
clone_size: NA; j_call: TRBJ1-2; v_call: TRBV29-1; d_call: NA; cdr3_aa: CSVTQEFGSGYTF; cdr3_nt: TGCAGCGTGACCCAGGAGTTCGGTTCTGGCTACACCTTC
clone_size: NA; j_call: TRBJ2-1; v_call: TRBV28; d_call: NA; cdr3_aa: CASSSMINRDTKYNEQFF; cdr3_nt: TGTGCCAGCAGTTCTATGATCAACCGGGACACGAAATACAATGAGCAGTTCTTC
clone_size: NA; j_call: TRBJ2-3; v_call: TRBV29-1; d_call: NA; cdr3_aa: CSVRTGPTDTQYF; cdr3_nt: TGCAGCGTGAGGACGGGGCCCACAGATACGCAGTATTTT
clone_size: NA; j_call: TRBJ2-4; v_call: TRBV6-5; d_call: TRBD1; cdr3_aa: CASSYSGGASKNIQYF; cdr3_nt: TGTGCCAGCAGCTACTCAGGGGGCGCGTCCAAAAACATTCAGTACTTC
clone_size: NA; j_call: TRBJ1-6; v_call: TRBV5-4; d_call: NA; cdr3_aa: CASSLEYDSTYNSPLHF; cdr3_nt: TGTGCCAGCAGCTTGGAGTACGACAGCACTTATAATTCACCCCTCCACTTT
clone_size: NA; j_call: TRBJ2-1; v_call: TRBV7-6; d_call: TRBD1; cdr3_aa: CASSLGQGDYNEQFF; cdr3_nt: TGTGCCAGCAGCTTAGGGCAGGGGGACTACAATGAGCAGTTCTTC
clone_size: NA; j_call: TRBJ2-1; v_call: TRBV6-5; d_call: NA; cdr3_aa: CASSYSSGNEQFF; cdr3_nt: TGTGCCAGCAGTTACTCGTCAGGGAATGAGCAGTTCTTC
clone_size: NA; j_call: TRBJ2-5; v_call: TRBV7-6; d_call: TRBD2; cdr3_aa: CASSPAGVPGAQYF; cdr3_nt: TGTGCCAGCAGCCCAGCGGGGGTACCGGGGGCCCAGTACTTC
clone_size: NA; j_call: TRBJ2-3; v_call: TRBV6-5; d_call: TRBD1; cdr3_aa: CASSYSDRGRDTQYF; cdr3_nt: TGTGCCAGCAGTTACTCGGACAGGGGGCGGGATACGCAGTATTTT
clone_size: NA; j_call: TRBJ1-2; v_call: TRBV28; d_call: NA; cdr3_aa: CASKFRQELYGYTF; cdr3_nt: TGTGCCAGCAAGTTTCGACAGGAACTCTATGGCTACACCTTC
clone_size: few; j_call: TRBJ2-2; v_call: TRBV4-3; d_call: TRBD2; cdr3_aa: CASSQGAIAGGRDGELFF; cdr3_nt: TGCGCCAGCAGCCAAGGCGCGATAGCGGGGGGGCGGGACGGGGAGCTGTTTTTT
clone_size: NA; j_call: TRBJ2-5; v_call: TRBV7-9; d_call: NA; cdr3_aa: CASSLGPLRYF; cdr3_nt: TGTGCCAGCAGCTTAGGACCGCTCCGCTACTTC
clone_size: once; j_call: TRBJ1-5; v_call: TRBV5-1; d_call: NA; cdr3_aa: CASSLATIGNQPQHF; cdr3_nt: TGCGCCAGCAGCTTGGCCACCATCGGCAATCAGCCCCAGCATTTT
clone_size: NA; j_call: TRBJ2-1; v_call: TRBV28; d_call: NA; cdr3_aa: CASSLGRGVREQFF; cdr3_nt: TGTGCCAGCAGTTTGGGTAGGGGAGTACGTGAGCAGTTCTTC
clone_size: NA; j_call: TRBJ2-5; v_call: TRBV5-1; d_call: TRBD1; cdr3_aa: CASSPGQGQETQYF; cdr3_nt: TGCGCCAGCAGCCCCGGACAGGGACAAGAGACCCAGTACTTC
clone_size: NA; j_call: TRBJ2-5; v_call: TRBV6-1; d_call: TRBD2; cdr3_aa: CASNQGGGPETQYF; cdr3_nt: TGTGCCAGCAATCAGGGCGGGGGTCCGGAGACCCAGTACTTC
clone_size: NA; j_call: TRBJ2-5; v_call: TRBV29-1; d_call: TRBD1; cdr3_aa: CSVGSQQGLETQYF; cdr3_nt: TGCAGCGTTGGGTCCCAACAGGGGTTGGAGACCCAGTACTTC
clone_size: few; j_call: TRBJ2-6; v_call: TRBV7-9; d_call: TRBD1; cdr3_aa: CASRDSQGSGANVLTF; cdr3_nt: TGTGCCAGCAGAGATTCACAGGGGTCTGGGGCCAACGTCCTGACTTTC
clone_size: NA; j_call: TRBJ2-7; v_call: TRBV27; d_call: NA; cdr3_aa: CASSLSAEAYEQYF; cdr3_nt: TGTGCCAGCAGTTTATCGGCAGAAGCCTACGAGCAGTACTTC
clone_size: NA; j_call: TRBJ2-1; v_call: TRBV19; d_call: NA; cdr3_aa: CASNDLYYNEQFF; cdr3_nt: TGTGCCAGTAACGACTTGTACTACAATGAGCAGTTCTTC
clone_size: NA; j_call: TRBJ1-3; v_call: TRBV7-9; d_call: NA; cdr3_aa: CASSRKGSGNTIYF; cdr3_nt: TGTGCCAGCAGCCGCAAGGGATCTGGAAACACCATATATTTT
clone_size: few; j_call: TRBJ2-7; v_call: TRBV7-9; d_call: NA; cdr3_aa: CASGPTGNIYEQYF; cdr3_nt: TGTGCCAGCGGCCCCACAGGGAACATTTACGAGCAGTACTTC
clone_size: NA; j_call: TRBJ2-2; v_call: TRBV28; d_call: TRBD1; cdr3_aa: CASSFPGGSGELFF; cdr3_nt: TGTGCCAGCAGTTTCCCAGGGGGTAGCGGGGAGCTGTTTTTT
clone_size: NA; j_call: TRBJ1-1; v_call: TRBV5-1; d_call: NA; cdr3_aa: CASSLMDRNTEAFF; cdr3_nt: TGCGCCAGCAGCTTAATGGACAGGAACACTGAAGCTTTCTTT
clone_size: NA; j_call: TRBJ2-4; v_call: TRBV28; d_call: NA; cdr3_aa: CASSPRRGLAKNIQYF; cdr3_nt: TGTGCCAGCAGTCCCCGTCGGGGTCTAGCCAAAAACATTCAGTACTTC
clone_size: few; j_call: TRBJ2-5; v_call: TRBV2; d_call: NA; cdr3_aa: CASDSAKPVGQETQYF; cdr3_nt: TGTGCCAGCGACTCCGCGAAGCCCGTGGGACAAGAGACCCAGTACTTC
clone_size: NA; j_call: TRBJ1-5; v_call: TRBV6-1; d_call: NA; cdr3_aa: CASSEGWTQPQHF; cdr3_nt: TGTGCCAGCAGTGAAGGGTGGACCCAGCCCCAGCATTTT
clone_size: NA; j_call: TRBJ1-3; v_call: TRBV30; d_call: TRBD1; cdr3_aa: CAWRGQAGNTIYF; cdr3_nt: TGTGCCTGGAGAGGACAGGCTGGAAACACCATATATTTT
clone_size: NA; j_call: TRBJ1-1; v_call: TRBV9; d_call: NA; cdr3_aa: CASSPWIENTEAFF; cdr3_nt: TGTGCCAGCAGCCCTTGGATAGAGAACACTGAAGCTTTCTTT
clone_size: NA; j_call: TRBJ2-7; v_call: TRBV7-8; d_call: TRBD1; cdr3_aa: CASSPRGTGGIENEQYF; cdr3_nt: TGTGCCAGCAGCCCCCGAGGAACAGGGGGTATAGAAAACGAGCAGTACTTC
clone_size: NA; j_call: TRBJ2-1; v_call: TRBV28; d_call: NA; cdr3_aa: CASNPGGGLYNEQFF; cdr3_nt: TGTGCCAGCAATCCCGGGGGCGGGCTCTACAATGAGCAGTTCTTC
clone_size: NA; j_call: TRBJ2-4; v_call: TRBV4-1; d_call: TRBD1; cdr3_aa: CANSPTGTAIAKNIQYF; cdr3_nt: TGCGCCAACAGCCCTACCGGGACAGCTATAGCCAAAAACATTCAGTACTTC
clone_size: NA; j_call: TRBJ1-4; v_call: TRBV30; d_call: NA; cdr3_aa: CAWSAGTEKLFF; cdr3_nt: TGTGCCTGGAGCGCGGGGACTGAAAAACTGTTTTTT
clone_size: large; j_call: TRBJ2-3; v_call: TRBV11-3; d_call: TRBD2; cdr3_aa: CASSSPGLAGVSTDTQYF; cdr3_nt: TGTGCCAGCAGCTCACCGGGACTAGCGGGGGTTTCCACAGATACGCAGTATTTT
clone_size: NA; j_call: TRBJ2-4; v_call: TRBV6-1; d_call: NA; cdr3_aa: CASRGTAKNIQYF; cdr3_nt: TGTGCCAGCAGGGGGACAGCCAAAAACATTCAGTACTTC
clone_size: NA; j_call: TRBJ1-1; v_call: TRBV11-1; d_call: NA; cdr3_aa: CASSFDSIMNTEAFF; cdr3_nt: TGTGCCAGCAGCTTTGACAGTATCATGAACACTGAAGCTTTCTTT
clone_size: once; j_call: TRBJ1-5; v_call: TRBV7-8; d_call: TRBD1; cdr3_aa: CASSLDRVLGQPQHF; cdr3_nt: TGTGCCAGCAGCTTGGACAGGGTTTTAGGTCAGCCCCAGCATTTT
clone_size: NA; j_call: TRBJ1-5; v_call: TRBV5-6; d_call: TRBD1; cdr3_aa: CASSLGQGVQPQHF; cdr3_nt: TGTGCCAGCAGCTTGGGTCAGGGGGTTCAGCCCCAGCATTTT
clone_size: NA; j_call: TRBJ2-7; v_call: TRBV4-1; d_call: TRBD2; cdr3_aa: CASAYDSGGAYEQYF; cdr3_nt: TGCGCCAGCGCCTACGATAGCGGGGGGGCCTACGAGCAGTACTTC
clone_size: NA; j_call: TRBJ1-5; v_call: TRBV7-9; d_call: NA; cdr3_aa: CASNPRDNYQPQHF; cdr3_nt: TGTGCCAGCAATCCCCGGGACAACTATCAGCCCCAGCATTTT